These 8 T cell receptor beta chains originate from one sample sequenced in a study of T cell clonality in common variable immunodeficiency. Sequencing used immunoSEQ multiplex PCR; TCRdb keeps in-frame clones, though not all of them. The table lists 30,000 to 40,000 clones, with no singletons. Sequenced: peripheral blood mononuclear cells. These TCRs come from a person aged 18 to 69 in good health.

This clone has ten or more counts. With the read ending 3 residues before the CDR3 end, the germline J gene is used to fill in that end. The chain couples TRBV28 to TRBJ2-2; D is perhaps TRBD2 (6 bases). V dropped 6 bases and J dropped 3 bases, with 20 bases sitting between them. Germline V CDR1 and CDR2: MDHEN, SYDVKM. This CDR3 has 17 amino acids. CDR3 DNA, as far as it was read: TGTGCCAGCAGCCAGATGGATGGGGGGTCTTACACCGGGGAG. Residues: CASSQMDGGSYTGE. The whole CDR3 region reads CASSQMDGGSYTGELFF.

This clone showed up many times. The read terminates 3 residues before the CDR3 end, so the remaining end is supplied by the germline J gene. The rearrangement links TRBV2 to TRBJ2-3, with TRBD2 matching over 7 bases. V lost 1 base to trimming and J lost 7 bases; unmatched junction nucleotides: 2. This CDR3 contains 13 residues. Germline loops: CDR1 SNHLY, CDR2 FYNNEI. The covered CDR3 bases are TGTGCCAGCAGTGAAGTAGCGGGCTATACG. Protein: CASSEVAGYT. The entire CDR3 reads CASSEVAGYTQYF.

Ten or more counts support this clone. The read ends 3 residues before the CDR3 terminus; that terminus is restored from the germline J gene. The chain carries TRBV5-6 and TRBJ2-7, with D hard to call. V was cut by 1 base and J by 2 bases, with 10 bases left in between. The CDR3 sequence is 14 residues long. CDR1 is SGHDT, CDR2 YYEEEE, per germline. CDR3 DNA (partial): TGTGCCAGCAGCTTGTCGTGGCAGACCTACGAG. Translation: CASSLSWQTYE. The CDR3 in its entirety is CASSLSWQTYEQYF.

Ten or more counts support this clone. CDR3 protein: CSAREGEGNSYEAFF. CDR3 bases read: TGCAGTGCTAGAGAAGGGGAAGGGAACTCCTACGAG. The gene calls are TRBV20-1 and TRBJ1-1; D may be TRBD1 (5 bases). The observed sequence ends 3 residues before the CDR3 terminus, with the missing tail filled in from the germline J gene. Germline V gene sequence: CDR1 DFQATT, CDR2 SNEGSKA (reference sequence). The CDR3 sequence is 15 residues long.

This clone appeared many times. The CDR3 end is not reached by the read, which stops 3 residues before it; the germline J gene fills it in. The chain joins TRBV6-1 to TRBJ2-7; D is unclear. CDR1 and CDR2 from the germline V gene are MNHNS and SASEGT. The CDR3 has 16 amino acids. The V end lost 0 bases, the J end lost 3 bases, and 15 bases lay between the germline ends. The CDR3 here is CASSEASQPTHYEQYF. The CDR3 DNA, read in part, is TGTGCCAGCAGTGAAGCTAGCCAGCCTACTCACTACGAG.

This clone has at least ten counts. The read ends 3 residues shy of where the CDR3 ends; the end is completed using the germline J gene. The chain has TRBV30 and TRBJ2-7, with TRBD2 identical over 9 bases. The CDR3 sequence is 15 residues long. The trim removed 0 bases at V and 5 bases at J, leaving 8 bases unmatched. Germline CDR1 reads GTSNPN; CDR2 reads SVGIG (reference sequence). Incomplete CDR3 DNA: TGTGCCTGGAGTGTTCCTAGCGGGGCGAGCCACGAG. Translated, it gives CAWSVPSGASHE. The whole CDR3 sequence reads CAWSVPSGASHEQYF.

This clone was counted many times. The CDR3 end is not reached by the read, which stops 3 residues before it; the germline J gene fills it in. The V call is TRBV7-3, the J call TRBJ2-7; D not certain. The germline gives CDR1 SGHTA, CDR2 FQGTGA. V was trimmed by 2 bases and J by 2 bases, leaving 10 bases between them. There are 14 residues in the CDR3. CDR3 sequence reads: CASSLGGSTYEQYF. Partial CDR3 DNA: TGTGCCAGCAGCTTAGGCGGATCCACCTACGAG.

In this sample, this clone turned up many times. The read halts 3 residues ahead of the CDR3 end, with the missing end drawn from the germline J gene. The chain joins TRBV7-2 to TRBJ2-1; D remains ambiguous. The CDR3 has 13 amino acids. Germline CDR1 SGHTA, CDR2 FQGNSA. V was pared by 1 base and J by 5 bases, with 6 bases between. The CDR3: CASSLGANNEQFF. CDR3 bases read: TGTGCCAGCAGCTTAGGGGCCAACAATGAG.